The present T cell receptor beta chain was sequenced within a study of blood T cell repertoires in COVID-19. Study as a whole: Sites across the United States, Italy and Spain contributed samples from acute and convalescent COVID-19. PBMCs, B-cell-depleted T cells, or T cells provided the cDNA or gDNA that made up the material.

V lost 0 bases to trimming and J lost 3 bases; unmatched junction nucleotides: 7. Germline V lookup: CDR1 MNHEY, CDR2 SMNVEV (reference sequence). The CDR3 runs to 18 residues. The assay was immunoSEQ multiplex PCR, and TCRdb's table has in-frame clones only and misses some. Of about 200,000 clones in the sample, 85% to 90% were seen once. The chain employs TRBV27 and TRBJ1-6; 8 bases are shared with TRBD1. The sequenced sample was peripheral blood. The sequence derives from a middle-aged man with active or convalescent COVID-19. The CDR3 coding sequence is TGTGCCAGCAGTTTATCGTCAGGGGGCACCGTCTATAATTCACCCCTCCACTTT. It encodes CASSLSSGGTVYNSPLHF.